This T cell receptor beta chain was recorded in a study of early T cells in non-severe SARS-CoV-2 infection. Study at large: Sequencing of unsorted whole blood was done on bulk RNA, leaving chains unpaired.

General study results and limits: The VDJdb matching leaned toward anti-spike CD8 responses and overlooked private and CD4 specificities.

Separate cDNA molecules each had unique molecular identifiers attached to them. TCRdb itself ran the 5' RACE reads through MiXCR, one entry per CDR3 protein. The sample lists under 70,000 distinct CDR3 sequences; about an eighth were seen once. The CDR3 spans 16 residues. CDR1 and CDR2 (germline): SGHVS, FNYEAQ. The V and J ends lost 7 bases and 3 bases, in that order; junction bases with no gene match: 11. This clonotype was recorded a few times. The antigen remains undetermined. This TCR derives from an adult who was a healthcare worker with PCR-confirmed SARS-CoV-2 infection or an uninfected control (not recorded which). The sample comprised whole blood. The chain has TRBV7-6 and TRBJ2-3; 9 positions agree with TRBD2. The CDR3 DNA sequence: TGTGCCAGCACCATAAAGGTAGCGGGAGAAACAGATACGCAGTATTTT. Amino acids: CASTIKVAGETDTQYF.